This T cell receptor (beta chain) was observed in a study of beta chain features in type 1 diabetes (dated by TCRdb to the late 2010s). With regard to the full study: Mean age, gender distribution, total cell number and subset yield did not differ between patients and healthy donors. The study compared the TCRB repertoires of sorted circulating CD4+ T cell subsets in recently diagnosed type 1 diabetes patients with those in matched healthy donors. Whereas all 28 donors provided naive and central memory subsets, regulatory and stem cell-like memory subsets were isolated from just 8 patients and roughly eight healthy donors. A total of roughly 99,000,000 sorted cells were examined across all samples, and the number of cells per subset was strongly correlated with RNA yield. The investigation overall reported the following: Because small numbers of individuals were included in the HLA sub-analyses, any influence of HLA type on TCRB rearrangement was left unresolved. Because cDNA was sequenced instead of genomic DNA, highly expressing activated cells could be over-represented, though the groups showed no difference in activation or CD3 levels. Patients with type 1 diabetes made fewer insertions and deleted more nucleotides at VDJ recombination sites, implying thymic rearrangement abnormalities. The naive, central memory and regulatory TCRB repertoires appeared to resemble one another more closely among patients than among healthy donors. PCR may preferentially amplify shorter templates, but because patient and control samples were amplified and corrected together, any resulting skew would affect both groups equally. In all four CD4+ subsets, TCRB CDR3 length was moderately but significantly shorter in type 1 diabetes patients.

The entire isolated RNA was reverse transcribed using the High Capacity cDNA Reverse Transcription Kit, and thus expressed TCRB transcripts were sequenced. Naive, central memory and regulatory T cell samples underwent deep immunoSEQ sequencing, averaging about 3.5 million total reads per sample. After sorted cells were lysed in RLT buffer, RNA was extracted with DNase-treated RNeasy Micro or Mini kits, with the choice depending on cell number. To prevent cross-contamination, every cell subset was processed on its own, while patient and healthy donor samples were processed together. Using the immunoSEQ multiplex PCR, TCRB sequences were amplified from cDNA into 87-bp fragments spanning the CDR3 region. The amplicons were sequenced using the Illumina HiSeq platform. Concerning the study's data processing: PCR bias was corrected computationally using synthetic template baselines, and reads within Hamming distance 2 were collapsed, with unmergeable singletons discarded. Reads were aligned to IMGT to assign V, D and J genes, CDR3 length, and insertions or deletions at six rearrangement sites. Within each subset, clonotype counts were normalized to the number of sorted cells before true diversity and Gini coefficients were calculated with the tcR R package. The overlap coefficient, calculated on TCRB nucleotide sequences, was used to quantify repertoire sharing. Out-of-frame TCRB sequences from naive cells were analyzed as a proxy for the pre-selection repertoire. As stored in TCRdb, this immuneACCESS dataset retains in-frame rearrangements with V and J assigned. A fraction of the clones does not appear; measured against another copy, unresolved V genes explain less than half of the discrepancy, and the remainder lacks a known reason. That table furnishes V, J and clone size, whereas the DNA furnished D and trimming. The sample table records a few hundred thousand clones; approximately 15% of these occur just once. Together, the top ten hold 0.015% to 0.017% of the sample.

Each donor gave one peripheral blood draw, approximately 0.11 L on average, collected into heparinised tubes. A BD FACSAria II was used to sort naive, central memory, regulatory and stem cell-like memory CD4+ T cells with a panel that included CD45RO, CCR7, CD25, CD127, CD95 and CD27. Every sorted population had a purity above 95%. Right away, PBMCs were isolated by Lymphoprep density gradient centrifugation and were stained directly, with no culture step. So that batch effects would be minimized, each experiment stained and sorted samples in pairs, pairing one healthy donor with one patient. V and J are trimmed by 4 bases and 3 bases, and the gene matches miss 4 bases of the junction. Inclusive of the bounding cysteine and phenylalanine, the CDR3 is 15 residues long. Only the CDR3 DNA stays, 45 bases, in frame from base 1. Per the germline V gene, SGDLS is the CDR1 and YYNGEE is the CDR2. To note about this clone: This receptor's antigen is unknown. There are no base qualities to consult, and no much larger clone falls within one base.

The sequence was obtained from a man in his late teens or twenties with type 1 diabetes. The sequence links TRBV9 to TRBJ2-3, with 11 bases matching TRBD2. The sample was naive CD4+ T cells from blood. The sample's cell subset or site label, decoded: true naive CD4+ T cells. The CDR3: CASSIAGGRTDTQYF. The nucleotides are TGTGCCAGCAGCATAGCGGGGGGGCGGACAGATACGCAGTATTTT.